This TCR beta chain was profiled in a study of control samples from healthy donors and cancer patients. Libraries were prepared by immunoSEQ multiplex PCR; TCRdb keeps only in-frame clonotypes and omits some of them. This sample has more than 85,000 clones, with roughly 90% found just once. Germline V CDR1 and CDR2: LGHNA, YSLEER. V lost 4 bases and J 10 bases, leaving 14 bases between the germline ends. This CDR3 region has 14 residues. The sequence came from a woman in her forties or fifties in good health. The chain links TRBV4-3 to TRBJ1-6; possibly TRBD1 for D (5 bases). Sequences were obtained from blood. CDR3: CASSRQGVASPLHF. The CDR3 DNA sequence: TGCGCCAGCAGCCGGCAAGGGGTCGCCTCACCCCTCCACTTT.